A single sample gave rise to the 26 T cell receptor beta chains below, sequenced in a study of shared clonotypes between healthy human individuals. The method was immunoSEQ multiplex PCR; TCRdb's version includes in-frame clones alone and lacks a portion of them. The sample holds 2 million to 2.5 million clones, approximately 95% seen once. The sample was naive CD4+ T cells from PBMCs. The sample's subset: CD45RA+ positively selected. The receptors shown here come from a man aged 18 to 29 in good health. Some clones in this sample may be carry-over from other donors' samples.

The CDR3 here is CASSPSPDRVNGNTIYF. DNA of the CDR3: TGTGCCAGTAGTCCAAGCCCGGACAGGGTCAACGGAAACACCATATATTTT. The J gene is TRBJ1-3, the V gene TRBV19, with 8 bases that match TRBD1. Germline trimming cut 5 bases from V and 4 bases from J; bases unmatched to any gene: 13. The germline V gene has CDR1 LNHDA and CDR2 SQIVND (reference sequence). This CDR3 has 17 amino acids. The full variable domain, in which reference TRBV19 and TRBJ1-3 provide the parts outside the CDR3, is DGGITQSPKYLFRKEGQNVTLSCEQNLNHDAMYWYRQDPGQGLRLIYYSQIVNDFQKGDIAEGYSVSREKKESFPLTVTSAQKNPTAFYLCASSPSPDRVNGNTIYFGEGSWLTVV.

V gene TRBV6-5 combines with J gene TRBJ2-2, with TRBD1 matching 8 bases. This CDR3 is built from 15 residues. Germline V gene data show CDR1 as MNHEY and CDR2 as SVGAGI. V lost 6 bases and J lost 4; bases outside the gene matches: 7. CDR3 sequence reads: CASRSGGAGTGELFF. The CDR3 DNA reads as TGTGCCAGCAGGTCAGGGGGCGCTGGCACCGGGGAGCTGTTTTTT.

The chain has TRBV5-1 and TRBJ2-3; 8 positions agree with TRBD2. Germline CDR1 reads SGHRS; CDR2 reads YFSETQ. V gave up 4 bases and J gave up 7 bases; unmatched junction bases: 17. CDR3 size: 17 residues. The CDR3 DNA reads as TGCGCCAGCAGCCCGGAGGGGGGTAGCGGGAAAACAAATACGCAGTATTTT. Protein: CASSPEGGSGKTNTQYF.

In the case of this clone: The sample carries other DNA sequences with the same CDR3. The chain carries TRBV28 and TRBJ2-3; D remains ambiguous. CDR1 and CDR2 from the germline V gene are MDHEN and SYDVKM. V lost 8 bases and J lost 2, with 8 bases in between. The CDR3 totals 12 residues. The CDR3 DNA reads as TGTGCCAGCTCCTCGTTCACAGATACGCAGTATTTT. Amino acid sequence: CASSSFTDTQYF.

The gene calls are TRBV28 and TRBJ1-4; 8 bases agree with TRBD1. The V gene end was trimmed by 4 bases and the J gene end by 6 bases; junction bases not matched to a gene: 7. Germline CDR1 is MDHEN and CDR2 is SYDVKM. This CDR3 contains 15 residues. In nucleotides, the CDR3 is TGTGCCAGCAGTTCCGGACAGGGTCTGTATGAAAAACTGTTTTTT. The encoded protein is CASSSGQGLYEKLFF.

The CDR3 here is CSVVLVQETQYF. CDR3 DNA sequence: TGCAGCGTTGTTTTGGTTCAAGAGACCCAGTACTTC. The V gene is TRBV29-1, the J gene TRBJ2-5; D unresolved. Germline values: CDR1 SQVTM, CDR2 ANQGSEA. V shed 4 bases and J shed 2 bases, with 8 bases lying between them. The CDR3 consists of 12 residues.

This clone was counted a single time. This rearrangement joins TRBV6-1 to TRBJ1-2; D is unclear. Looked up from germline, CDR1 is MNHNS and CDR2 is SASEGT. The CDR3 covers 14 residues. V gave up 1 base and J gave up 0 bases, with 6 bases separating them. The CDR3 reads CASSEGPANYGYTF. DNA of the CDR3: TGTGCCAGCAGTGAAGGACCAGCTAACTATGGCTACACCTTC.

The chain uses TRBV29-1 and TRBJ1-2; D ambiguous. Trimming removed 5 bases at V and 6 bases at J, with 10 bases between. This CDR3 is built from 11 residues. Germline V CDR1 and CDR2: SQVTM, ANQGSEA. CDR3 protein: CSVRGPDGYTF. In nucleotides, the CDR3 is TGCAGCGTTCGCGGGCCAGATGGCTACACCTTC.

Here the CDR3 DNA reads TGTGCCAGCAGTCCGAAGTGGACCGGGAGGCCCTCGAACACCGGGGAGCTGTTTTTT. Residues: CASSPKWTGRPSNTGELFF. This chain joins TRBV27 and TRBJ2-2; 7 bases are a match to TRBD2. After removal of 5 bases from V and 0 bases from J, the junction contained 15 bases not matched to a gene. CDR3 length equals 19 residues. Germline V gives CDR1 MNHEY, CDR2 SMNVEV (reference sequence).

The V and J genes are TRBV19 and TRBJ1-2; 8 bases fit TRBD1. With V trimmed by 4 bases and J by 6 bases, 4 bases remained unmatched. The CDR3 length is 13 residues. Germline assignment: CDR1 LNHDA and CDR2 SQIVND (reference sequence). The CDR3: CASSTRTGNGYTF. CDR3 bases: TGTGCCAGTAGTACCCGGACAGGGAATGGCTACACCTTC. The whole variable domain, filled in from reference TRBV19 and TRBJ1-2, reads DGGITQSPKYLFRKEGQNVTLSCEQNLNHDAMYWYRQDPGQGLRLIYYSQIVNDFQKGDIAEGYSVSREKKESFPLTVTSAQKNPTAFYLCASSTRTGNGYTFGSGTRLTVV.

Concerning this clone: The sample holds other DNA sequences that translate to the same CDR3. The rearrangement links TRBV4-3 to TRBJ1-1, with a possible D match to TRBD1 (5 bases). Looked up from germline, CDR1 is LGHNA and CDR2 is YSLEER. V gave up 1 base and J gave up 0 bases, with 9 bases separating them. The CDR3 contains 15 residues. This chain's CDR3 is CASSQGPGLNTEAFF. The CDR3 DNA is TGCGCCAGCAGCCAAGGGCCGGGACTGAACACTGAAGCTTTCTTT.

This clone was observed a single time. The rearrangement links TRBV9 to TRBJ2-5, with D perhaps matching TRBD1 (5 bases). This CDR3 comprises 20 residues. Looked up from germline, CDR1 is SGDLS and CDR2 is YYNGEE. V was trimmed by 0 bases and J by 1 base, leaving 25 bases between them. This CDR3 reads CASSVVPYHVTGASQETQYF. The CDR3 DNA is TGTGCCAGCAGCGTAGTACCTTATCACGTCACAGGCGCTTCCCAAGAGACCCAGTACTTC.

This chain connects TRBV6-5 to TRBJ1-3; no reliable D call. V lost 5 bases, J lost 4 bases, and 12 bases lay in between. The CDR3 sequence is 14 residues long. Looked up from germline, CDR1 is MNHEY and CDR2 is SVGAGI. CDR3 region: CASSQGRLGNTIYF. DNA for the CDR3: TGTGCCAGCAGTCAAGGGCGATTGGGAAACACCATATATTTT.

This chain joins TRBV4-1 and TRBJ1-1; 8 bases map to TRBD1. The CDR3 runs to 16 residues. With 0 bases clipped from V and 6 bases from J, the junction kept 9 bases outside the gene matches. From germline, CDR1 is MGHRA and CDR2 YSYEKL. The CDR3 nucleotides read TGCGCCAGCAGCCAAGAAAGGACAGGGTTGAGGGCTGAAGCTTTCTTT. This sequence encodes CASSQERTGLRAEAFF.

This clone was counted a single time. The chain is built from TRBV6-5 and TRBJ2-7, with TRBD1 as a possible D gene (6 bases). Trimming pared 0 bases from V and 1 base from J, leaving 7 bases between. From germline, CDR1 is MNHEY and CDR2 SVGAGI. The CDR3 is made up of 14 amino acids. The CDR3 loop is CASSYSDRSYEQYF. CDR3 coding DNA: TGTGCCAGCAGTTACTCGGACAGATCCTACGAGCAGTACTTC.

As to this clone: Different DNA sequences within this sample yield the same CDR3. The chain combines TRBV5-4 with TRBJ2-1; 7 bases fit TRBD2. V was pared by 4 bases and J by 0 bases, with 7 bases of the junction left unmatched. The germline CDR1 and CDR2 sequences are SGHNT and YYREEE (reference sequence). This CDR3 spans 16 amino acids. The CDR3 sequence: CASSLPSSGSYNEQFF. The CDR3, as DNA: TGTGCCAGCAGCCTTCCCTCTAGCGGCTCCTACAATGAGCAGTTCTTC.

J is TRBJ1-2 and V is TRBV30, with D unclear. CDR3 length equals 15 residues. CDR1 is GTSNPN and CDR2 is SVGIG in the germline V gene (reference sequence). Trimming took 7 bases from V and 0 from J, leaving 18 bases between them. CDR3 in amino acids: CAYHGISVANYGYTF. The DNA for the CDR3 is TGTGCCTACCACGGGATCTCAGTAGCTAACTATGGCTACACCTTC.

The V call is TRBV6-5, the J call TRBJ2-1; 8 bases are shared with TRBD1. Germline loops: CDR1 MNHEY, CDR2 SVGAGI. V trimming: 6 bases; J trimming: 6 bases; junction bases outside the gene matches: 10. The CDR3 contains 15 residues. CDR3 protein: CASRPPLQGANEQFF. CDR3 sequence (DNA): TGTGCCAGCAGGCCACCCCTGCAGGGGGCCAATGAGCAGTTCTTC.

This chain connects TRBV5-1 to TRBJ2-7, with TRBD1 matching over 7 bases. The germline V gene encodes CDR1 SGHRS and CDR2 YFSETQ. The junction had 9 bases not matched to a gene; V was cut back by 5 bases and J by 4 bases. The CDR3 runs 14 residues. CDR3 protein: CASSNRTGGYEQYF. The CDR3 nucleotides are TGCGCCAGCAGTAACAGGACAGGAGGTTACGAGCAGTACTTC.

V is TRBV5-4 and J is TRBJ1-2, with unresolved D. The CDR3 loop spans 12 amino acids. Germline V lookup: CDR1 SGHNT, CDR2 YYREEE (reference sequence). V gave up 4 bases and J gave up 5 bases, with 9 bases separating them. The CDR3 reads CASSMGDYGYTF. DNA of the CDR3: TGTGCCAGCAGCATGGGCGATTATGGCTACACCTTC.

In the case of this clone: Other DNA sequences in this sample translate to the same CDR3. The V and J genes are TRBV7-2 and TRBJ2-5; the match to TRBD1 covers 7 bases. Germline values: CDR1 SGHTA, CDR2 FQGNSA. The ends lost 5 bases at V and 4 bases at J; junction bases unmatched: 10. The CDR3 is 15 amino acids. CDR3 sequence reads: CASSPRGPSGETQYF. CDR3 DNA sequence: TGTGCCAGCAGCCCGAGGGGGCCATCGGGAGAGACCCAGTACTTC. Full variable domain (rest looked up from reference TRBV7-2 and TRBJ2-5): GAGVSQSPSNKVTEKGKDVELRCDPISGHTALYWYRQSLGQGLEFLIYFQGNSAPDKSGLPSDRFSAERTGGSVSTLTIQRTQQEDSAVYLCASSPRGPSGETQYFGPGTRLLVL.

V and J are TRBV6-6 and TRBJ2-7; the D gene is possibly TRBD2 (5 bases). CDR1 is MNHNY, CDR2 SVGAGI, per germline (reference sequence). The CDR3 runs 14 residues. V lost 4 bases and J lost 2, with 12 bases in between. The CDR3 bases are TGTGCCAGCAGTTTGGTCCGGGGAACCTACGAGCAGTACTTC. As protein: CASSLVRGTYEQYF.

In its sample, this clone was seen a few times. Other DNA variants within this sample encode the same CDR3. The chain couples TRBV30 to TRBJ1-5; possible D gene TRBD1, 5 bases. CDR3 length equals 13 residues. The germline V gene encodes CDR1 GTSNPN and CDR2 SVGIG (reference sequence). Deletions cut 1 base from V and 4 bases from J, with 8 bases between. CDR3: CAWSAQGNQPQHF. DNA for the CDR3: TGTGCCTGGAGTGCCCAGGGAAATCAGCCCCAGCATTTT. Variable domain in full (rest from reference TRBV30 and TRBJ1-5): SQTIHQWPATLVQPVGSPLSLECTVEGTSNPNLYWYRQAAGRGLQLLFYSVGIGQISSEVPQNLSASRPQDRQFILSSKKLLLSDSGFYLCAWSAQGNQPQHFGDGTRLSIL.

The chain uses TRBV5-6 and TRBJ2-7; no firm D call. The CDR3 has 12 residues. CDR1 SGHDT and CDR2 YYEEEE come from the germline V gene. V was cut by 3 bases and J by 7 bases, with 11 bases left in between. The CDR3 bases are TGTGCCAGCAGCTCCCGCACGAGGGAGCAGTACTTC. Residues: CASSSRTREQYF.

This clone was detected once. J is TRBJ2-3 and V is TRBV5-1; possible D gene TRBD2, 5 bases. CDR1 SGHRS and CDR2 YFSETQ come from the germline V gene. V gave up 6 bases and J gave up 4 bases, with 9 bases separating them. The CDR3 has 12 residues. As DNA, the CDR3 is TGCGCCAGCACCTCGGGGTCAGATACGCAGTATTTT. Protein product: CASTSGSDTQYF.

The chain recombines TRBV4-1 with TRBJ1-5; 9 nucleotides align to TRBD1. Germline CDR1 reads MGHRA; CDR2 reads YSYEKL. The CDR3 has 16 amino acids. J gave up 7 bases and V 0 bases, and 7 bases lay outside the gene matches. The CDR3 sequence is CASSQDLTGGVQPQHF. The CDR3 coding sequence is TGCGCCAGCAGCCAAGACCTGACAGGGGGGGTACAGCCCCAGCATTTT.